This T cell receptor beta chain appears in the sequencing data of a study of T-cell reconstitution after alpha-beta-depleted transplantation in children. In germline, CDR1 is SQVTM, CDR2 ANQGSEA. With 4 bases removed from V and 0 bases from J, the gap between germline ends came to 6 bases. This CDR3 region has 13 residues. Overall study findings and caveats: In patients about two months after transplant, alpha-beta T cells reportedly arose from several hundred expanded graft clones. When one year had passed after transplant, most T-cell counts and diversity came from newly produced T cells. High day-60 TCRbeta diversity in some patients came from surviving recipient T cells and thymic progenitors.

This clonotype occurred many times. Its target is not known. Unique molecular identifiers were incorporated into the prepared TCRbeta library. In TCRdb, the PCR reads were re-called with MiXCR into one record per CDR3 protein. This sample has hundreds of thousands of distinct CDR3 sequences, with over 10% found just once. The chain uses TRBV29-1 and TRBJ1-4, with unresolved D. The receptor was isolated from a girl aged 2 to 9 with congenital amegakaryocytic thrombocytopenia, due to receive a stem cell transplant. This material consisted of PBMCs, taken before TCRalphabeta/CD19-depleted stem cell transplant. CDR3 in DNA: TGCAGCGTTGCAGATTCAACTAATGAAAAACTGTTTTTT. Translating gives CSVADSTNEKLFF.